This TCR beta chain was recovered during a study of blood T cell repertoires in COVID-19. Study-level background: Samples representing acute and convalescent COVID-19 were sourced from the United States, Italy and Spain.

This clone was seen more than once but under ten times. TCRdb's copy holds only in-frame clones and misses some; the assay was immunoSEQ multiplex PCR. Among 200,000 to 250,000 clones, roughly 87% were seen once, and the ten largest hold roughly 12%. Sequencing used peripheral blood. This clonotype was obtained from a woman younger than 30 who had recovered from COVID-19.

The CDR3 region is CASSELYNEQFF. In DNA, the CDR3 is TGTGCCAGCAGTGAACTTTACAATGAGCAGTTCTTC. V and J are TRBV6-1 and TRBJ2-1; D is unresolved. V was shortened by 2 bases and J by 4 bases, with 3 bases between the two germline ends. The CDR3 spans 12 residues. CDR1 is MNHNS and CDR2 is SASEGT in the germline V gene.